This TCR beta chain originates from a study of CD8+CD57+ T cells in acquired aplastic anemia. The template for TCR beta VDJ and CDR3 sequence profiling was genomic DNA. MiXCR was run by TCRdb on the reads, yielding one entry per CDR3 protein. The sample lists approximately 59,000 distinct CDR3 sequences; roughly three fifths were seen once. The authors sequenced patients whose flow cytometry had shown CD8+CD57+ cell expansion. Germline lookup yields CDR1 SQVTM and CDR2 ANQGSEA. The CDR3 is 13 residues long. V shed 5 bases, J shed 2 bases, and the junction held 3 bases outside the gene matches. Sequenced input: sorted CD4+, CD8+, or CD8+CD57+ T cells (not recorded which) from PBMCs. This receptor was identified in a human donor with aplastic anemia. The rearrangement uses TRBV29-1 and TRBJ2-7, with TRBD1 matching over 10 bases. In nucleotides, the CDR3 is TGCAGCGTTAGGACAGGGGGTCCCTACGAGCAGTACTTC. Translation: CSVRTGGPYEQYF.